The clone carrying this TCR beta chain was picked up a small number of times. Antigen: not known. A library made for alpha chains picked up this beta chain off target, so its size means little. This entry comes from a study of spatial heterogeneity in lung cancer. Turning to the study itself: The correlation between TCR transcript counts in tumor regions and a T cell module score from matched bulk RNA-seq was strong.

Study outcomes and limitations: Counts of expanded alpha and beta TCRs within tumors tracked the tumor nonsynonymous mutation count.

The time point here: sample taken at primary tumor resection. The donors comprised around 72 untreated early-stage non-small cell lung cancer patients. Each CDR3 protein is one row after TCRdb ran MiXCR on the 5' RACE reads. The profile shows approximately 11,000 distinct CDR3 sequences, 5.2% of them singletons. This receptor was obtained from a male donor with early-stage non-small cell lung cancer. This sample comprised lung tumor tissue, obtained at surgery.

The CDR3 region has the DNA TGTGCCATCAGTGAGTCCATTGGGCAGGGCTCTGAAGCTTTCTTT. This sequence encodes CAISESIGQGSEAFF. The V gene is TRBV10-3, the J gene TRBJ1-1, with a tentative D call TRBD1 (5 bases). The CDR3 is 15 residues long. Trimming pared 0 bases from V and 6 bases from J, leaving 14 bases between. Germline V lookup: CDR1 ENHRY, CDR2 SYGVKD.